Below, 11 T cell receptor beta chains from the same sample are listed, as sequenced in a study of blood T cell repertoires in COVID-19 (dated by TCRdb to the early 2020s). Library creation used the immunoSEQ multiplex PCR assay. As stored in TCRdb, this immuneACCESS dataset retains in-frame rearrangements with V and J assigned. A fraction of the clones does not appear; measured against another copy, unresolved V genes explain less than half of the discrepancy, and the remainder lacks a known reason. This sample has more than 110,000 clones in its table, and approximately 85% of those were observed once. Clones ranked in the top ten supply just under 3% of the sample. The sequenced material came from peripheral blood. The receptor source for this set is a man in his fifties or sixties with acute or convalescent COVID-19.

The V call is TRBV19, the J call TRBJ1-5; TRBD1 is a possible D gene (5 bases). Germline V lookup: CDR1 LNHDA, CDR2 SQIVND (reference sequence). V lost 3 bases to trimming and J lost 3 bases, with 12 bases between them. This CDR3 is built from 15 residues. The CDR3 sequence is CASSIAGPVNQPQHF. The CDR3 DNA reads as TGTGCCAGTAGTATTGCGGGGCCGGTCAATCAGCCCCAGCATTTT.

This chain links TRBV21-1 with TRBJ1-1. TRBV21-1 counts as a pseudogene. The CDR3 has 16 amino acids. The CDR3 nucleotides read TGTGCCAGCAGCAAAGAGAAGGAGGGATACAACACTGAAGCTTTCTTT. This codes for CASSKEKEGYNTEAFF.

The CDR3 loop is CASSFDRVPSYEQYF. The CDR3 DNA is TGTGCCAGCAGTTTTGACAGGGTCCCCTCCTACGAGCAGTACTTC. The chain recombines TRBV6-5 with TRBJ2-7; 7 bases are shared with TRBD1. Trimming took 4 bases from V and 0 from J; bases not matched to a gene: 6. CDR3 length: 15 residues. The V gene's germline CDR1 is MNHEY and CDR2 SVGAGI.

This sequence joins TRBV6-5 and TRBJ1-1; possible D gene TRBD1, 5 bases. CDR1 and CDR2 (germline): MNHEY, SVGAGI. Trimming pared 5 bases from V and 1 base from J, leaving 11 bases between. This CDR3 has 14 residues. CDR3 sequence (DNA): TGTGCCAGCAGTCGGGGCGGGGAGAACACTGAAGCTTTCTTT. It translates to CASSRGGENTEAFF.

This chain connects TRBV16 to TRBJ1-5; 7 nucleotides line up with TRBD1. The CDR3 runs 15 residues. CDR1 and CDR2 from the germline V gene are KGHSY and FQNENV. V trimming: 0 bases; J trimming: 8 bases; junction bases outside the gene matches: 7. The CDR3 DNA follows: TGTGCCAGCAGCCAATCCGGGCAGGGGGAAGAGCCCCAGCATTTT. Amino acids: CASSQSGQGEEPQHF.

CDR3 loop: CASSLRDRGRNSNQPQHF. The CDR3 DNA follows: TGTGCCAGCAGTTTAAGGGACAGGGGCCGAAATAGCAATCAGCCCCAGCATTTT. The V and J genes are TRBV28 and TRBJ1-5; 10 nucleotides line up with TRBD1. V gave up 2 bases and J gave up 0 bases; unmatched junction bases: 7. The CDR3 extends over 18 amino acids. Germline assignment: CDR1 MDHEN and CDR2 SYDVKM. Looking up the rest from reference TRBV28 and TRBJ1-5 gives the full variable domain: DVKVTQSSRYLVKRTGEKVFLECVQDMDHENMFWYRQDPGLGLRLIYFSYDVKMKEKGDIPEGYSVSREKKERFSLILESASTNQTSMYLCASSLRDRGRNSNQPQHFGDGTRLSIL.

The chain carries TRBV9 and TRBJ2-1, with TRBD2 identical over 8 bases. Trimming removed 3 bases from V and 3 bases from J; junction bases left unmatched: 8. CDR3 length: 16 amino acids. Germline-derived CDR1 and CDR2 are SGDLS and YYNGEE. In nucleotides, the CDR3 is TGTGCCAGCAGCGCACAAACTAGCGGAGACTACAATGAGCAGTTCTTC. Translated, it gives CASSAQTSGDYNEQFF. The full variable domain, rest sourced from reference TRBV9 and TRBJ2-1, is DSGVTQTPKHLITATGQRVTLRCSPRSGDLSVYWYQQSLDQGLQFLIQYYNGEERAKGNILERFSAQQFPDLHSELNLSSLELGDSALYFCASSAQTSGDYNEQFFGPGTRLTVL.

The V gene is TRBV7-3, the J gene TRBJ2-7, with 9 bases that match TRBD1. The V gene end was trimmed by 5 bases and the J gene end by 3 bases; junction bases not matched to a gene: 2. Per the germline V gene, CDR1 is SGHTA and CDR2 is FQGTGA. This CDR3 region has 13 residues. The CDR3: CASSPGQGYEQYF. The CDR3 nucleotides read TGTGCCAGCAGCCCGGGACAGGGCTACGAGCAGTACTTC.

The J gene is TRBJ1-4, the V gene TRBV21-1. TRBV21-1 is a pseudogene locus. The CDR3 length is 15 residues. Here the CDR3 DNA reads TGTGCCAGCAGCCCCCGGCCCTTGCGGGATGAAAAACTGTTTTTT. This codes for CASSPRPLRDEKLFF.

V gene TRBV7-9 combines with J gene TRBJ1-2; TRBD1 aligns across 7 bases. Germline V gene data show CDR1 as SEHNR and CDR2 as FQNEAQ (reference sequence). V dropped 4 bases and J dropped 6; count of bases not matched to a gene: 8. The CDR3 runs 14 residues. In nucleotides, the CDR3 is TGTGCCAGCAGCTCCTTGGACAGGATCCATGGCTACACCTTC. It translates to CASSSLDRIHGYTF.

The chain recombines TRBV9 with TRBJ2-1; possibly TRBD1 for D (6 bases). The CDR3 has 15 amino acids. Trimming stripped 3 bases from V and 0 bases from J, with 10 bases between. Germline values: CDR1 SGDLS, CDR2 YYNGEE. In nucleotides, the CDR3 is TGTGCCAGCAGCGGGGACACCGACTCCTACAATGAGCAGTTCTTC. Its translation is CASSGDTDSYNEQFF.